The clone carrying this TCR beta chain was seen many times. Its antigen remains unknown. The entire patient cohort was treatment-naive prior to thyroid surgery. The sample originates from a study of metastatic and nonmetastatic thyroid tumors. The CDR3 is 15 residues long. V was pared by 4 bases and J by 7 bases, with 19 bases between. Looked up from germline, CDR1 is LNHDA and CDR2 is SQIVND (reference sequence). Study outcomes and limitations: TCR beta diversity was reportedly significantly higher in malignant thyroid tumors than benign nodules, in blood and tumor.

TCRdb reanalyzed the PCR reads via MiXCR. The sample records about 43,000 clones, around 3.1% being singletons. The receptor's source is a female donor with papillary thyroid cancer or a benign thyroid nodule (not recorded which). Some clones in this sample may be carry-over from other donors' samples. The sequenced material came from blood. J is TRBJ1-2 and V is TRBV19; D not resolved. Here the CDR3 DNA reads TGTGCCAGTAGTAATTCATGGGCCGCCGCCAGTGGCTACACCTTC. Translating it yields CASSNSWAAASGYTF.